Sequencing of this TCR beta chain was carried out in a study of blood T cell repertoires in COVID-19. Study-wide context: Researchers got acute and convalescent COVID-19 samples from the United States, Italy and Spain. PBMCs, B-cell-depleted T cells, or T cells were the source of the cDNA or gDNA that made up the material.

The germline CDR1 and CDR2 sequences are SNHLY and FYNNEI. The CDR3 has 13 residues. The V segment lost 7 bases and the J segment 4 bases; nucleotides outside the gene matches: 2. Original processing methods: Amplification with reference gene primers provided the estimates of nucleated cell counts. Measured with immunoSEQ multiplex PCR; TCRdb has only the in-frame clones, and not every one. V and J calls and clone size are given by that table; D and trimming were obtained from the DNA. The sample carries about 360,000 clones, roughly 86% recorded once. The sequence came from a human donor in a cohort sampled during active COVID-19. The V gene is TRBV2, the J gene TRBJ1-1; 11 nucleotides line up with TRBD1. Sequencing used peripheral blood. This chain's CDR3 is CASKGQGGTEAFF. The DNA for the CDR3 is TGTGCCAGCAAGGGACAGGGGGGCACTGAAGCTTTCTTT.